The text below deals with one T cell receptor (beta chain). TCRdb reprocessed the 5' RACE reads via MiXCR and lists one record per CDR3 protein. The data contain 50,000 or so distinct CDR3 sequences, 9.3% of them seen just once; the ten biggest clones take up roughly 10%. The data were taken from a study of T-cell memory formation after mild COVID-19. V lost 6 bases to trimming and J lost 8 bases; unmatched junction nucleotides: 12. The CDR3 sequence is 16 residues long. Germline assignment: CDR1 MNHEY and CDR2 SVGAGI. The TCR was taken from an adult woman who had mild COVID-19 (a few samples of this study predate the infection). Cell type and time point are not known. The chain is built from TRBV6-5 and TRBJ2-2, with TRBD2 matching 10 bases. The sequencing input was PBMCs or a T cell subset sorted from them (not recorded which). This CDR3 reads CASSPGRLAGVGELFF. CDR3 coding DNA: TGTGCCAGCAGCCCTGGGCGGCTAGCGGGAGTTGGGGAGCTGTTTTTT.